This T cell receptor (beta chain) is drawn from a study of PD-1 blockade in classical Hodgkin lymphoma. The wider study: The study gave patients nivolumab 3 mg/kg intravenously every 2 weeks. Study observations and caveats: TCR diversity in CD4+, not CD8+, cells rose significantly by C4D1.

CDR3 length: 16 amino acids. Germline V gene sequence: CDR1 MDHEN, CDR2 SYDVKM. V gave up 7 bases and J gave up 3 bases; unmatched junction bases: 11. Assay: immunoSEQ multiplex PCR; the TCRdb copy retains only in-frame clones and omits some. Of about 100,000 clones listed, approximately 83% are singletons. Points on this clone: Its specificity is not known.

All the patients suffered relapse after autologous stem cell transplantation, and brentuximab vedotin exposure differed. Best outcomes ranged across complete response, partial response and progressive disease. The sample here was peripheral blood mononuclear cells (PBMCs), taken at baseline. The TCR sequence derives from a human donor with classical Hodgkin lymphoma. The chain uses TRBV28 and TRBJ1-4; TRBD1 matches 7 bases. The CDR3 nucleotides read TGTGCCAGCATCTCGGACAGGAAGGGTGCTAATGAAAAACTGTTTTTT. This translates into CASISDRKGANEKLFF.